One T cell receptor (beta chain) is described in this entry. Its antigen is still unknown. This specimen belongs to a study of siplizumab effects on memory and regulatory T cells. Study findings and constraints: In siplizumab cultures, the suppressive function of proliferating Tregs remained unconfirmed.

The CDR3 contains 14 residues. V lost 1 base and J 3 bases, leaving 9 bases between the germline ends. Germline V gives CDR1 MNHEY, CDR2 SMNVEV (reference sequence). The table came from immunoSEQ multiplex PCR; TCRdb's copy has only in-frame clones and leaves some out. Of around 100,000 clones in the sample, around 92% were seen once. The sample consisted of CD4+ T cells sorted from blood. The V and J genes are TRBV27 and TRBJ1-1; D is unresolved. This TCR derives from a human donor in good health. As DNA, the CDR3 is TGTGCCAGCAGTTTATGGGGTTTTGACACTGAAGCTTTCTTT. Translating it yields CASSLWGFDTEAFF.